One and the same sample provided the 10 T cell receptor beta chains below, sequenced in a study of blood T cell repertoires in COVID-19. Measured with immunoSEQ multiplex PCR; TCRdb has only the in-frame clones, and not every one. The top ten hold 3% to 4.5% of the sample, which has about 260,000 clones, about 87% seen once. Specimen: peripheral blood. The receptors shown here come from a woman between 40 and 50 years old with acute or convalescent COVID-19.

The rearrangement links TRBV4-1 to TRBJ1-4, with D maybe TRBD1 (6 bases). The CDR3 length is 15 residues. CDR1 and CDR2 from the germline V gene are MGHRA and YSYEKL. V was trimmed by 4 bases and J by 3 bases, leaving 12 bases between them. The CDR3 bases are TGCGCCAGCAGCCCGGGGGGGGCGGCTAATGAAAAACTGTTTTTT. This encodes CASSPGGAANEKLFF.

The chain combines TRBV6-5 with TRBJ2-2, with 9 bases that match TRBD1. V shed 6 bases, J shed 7 bases, and the junction held 9 bases outside the gene matches. The CDR3 spans 15 residues. Germline V gene sequence: CDR1 MNHEY, CDR2 SVGAGI. As DNA, the CDR3 is TGTGCCAGCAGCGGGACAGGGTCTGGGGTCGGGGAGCTGTTTTTT. It translates to CASSGTGSGVGELFF.

V and J are TRBV5-1 and TRBJ2-5, with D possibly TRBD2 on 6 matching bases. Trimming took 2 bases from V and 5 from J, leaving 13 bases between them. The CDR3 spans 14 residues. Germline V CDR1 and CDR2: SGHRS, YFSETQ. For the CDR3, the DNA is TGCGCCAGCAGCTTTTCCACGGAGGGGGAGACCCAGTACTTC. Its translation: CASSFSTEGETQYF.

In DNA form, the CDR3 reads TGTGCCAGCAGCCAGACAACAGGCTCCTATGGCTACACCTTC. Protein sequence: CASSQTTGSYGYTF. The genes are TRBV7-9 and TRBJ1-2; possibly TRBD1 for D (5 bases). V was pared by 5 bases and J by 4 bases, with 14 bases between. This CDR3 has 14 amino acids. Germline CDR1 is SEHNR and CDR2 is FQNEAQ (reference sequence).

V is TRBV19 and J is TRBJ2-5; D perhaps matches TRBD2 (7 bases). V shed 5 bases and J shed 4 bases, with 14 bases lying between them. The CDR3 has 14 amino acids. Germline values: CDR1 LNHDA, CDR2 SQIVND (reference sequence). The CDR3 here is CASSGQGRGETQYF. The CDR3, as DNA: TGTGCCAGTAGTGGTCAGGGGAGGGGAGAGACCCAGTACTTC.

The chain uses TRBV5-1 and TRBJ1-1, with 8 nucleotides matching TRBD1. This CDR3 is built from 14 residues. Germline CDR1 SGHRS, CDR2 YFSETQ. Unmatched junction bases numbered 6, after V lost 3 bases and J lost 5 bases. In DNA form, the CDR3 reads TGCGCCAGCAGCTCACCAGGGGGCCTGACTGAAGCTTTCTTT. Encoded protein: CASSSPGGLTEAFF.

This clone was seen only a few times. The chain recombines TRBV27 with TRBJ1-1, with TRBD1 matching over 8 bases. The V segment lost 3 bases and the J segment 4 bases; nucleotides outside the gene matches: 7. Germline values: CDR1 MNHEY, CDR2 SMNVEV (reference sequence). The CDR3 is 15 residues long. The CDR3, as DNA: TGTGCCAGCAGTTTGGGGACAGGTTTCAGCACTGAAGCTTTCTTT. Protein: CASSLGTGFSTEAFF.

The V and J genes are TRBV24-1 and TRBJ2-3; 11 nucleotides match TRBD1. The CDR3 length is 17 residues. V was clipped by 4 bases and J by 4 bases; unmatched bases: 9. The germline V gene encodes CDR1 KGHDR and CDR2 SFDVKD. The CDR3 loop reads CATSDPEWDRGADTQYF. DNA of the CDR3: TGTGCCACCAGTGACCCCGAATGGGACAGGGGGGCAGATACGCAGTATTTT.

This chain uses TRBV5-1 with TRBJ1-5, with 7 bases identical to TRBD1. The CDR3 runs to 15 residues. The germline V gene has CDR1 SGHRS and CDR2 YFSETQ. Germline trimming cut 4 bases from V and 3 bases from J; bases unmatched to any gene: 7. CDR3 sequence (DNA): TGCGCCAGCAGCCCCGAGGGACAGATCAATCAGCCCCAGCATTTT. Amino acids: CASSPEGQINQPQHF.

The genes are TRBV4-1 and TRBJ1-2; 8 bases are shared with TRBD1. The V segment lost 2 bases and the J segment 7 bases; nucleotides outside the gene matches: 12. Looked up from germline, CDR1 is MGHRA and CDR2 is YSYEKL. The CDR3 has 16 amino acids. CDR3 loop: CASSQRSQGAGGGYTF. The CDR3 nucleotides read TGCGCCAGCAGCCAACGCTCTCAGGGGGCAGGGGGTGGCTACACCTTC.